One and the same sample provided the 24 T cell receptor beta chains below, sequenced in a study of T cell responses to AZD1222 COVID-19 vaccine. Profiling relied on immunoSEQ multiplex PCR, and the TCRdb table lists in-frame clones only, not all of them. Among roughly 160,000 clones listed, about 92% were seen once. Source: peripheral blood, taken on day 0 of AZD1222 vaccination. These TCRs come from an adult in good health.

The chain carries TRBV9 and TRBJ2-1; D gene uncertain. The CDR3 sequence is 14 residues long. CDR1 SGDLS and CDR2 YYNGEE come from the germline V gene. V lost 4 bases and J lost 0, with 8 bases in between. CDR3 coding DNA: TGTGCCAGCAGCCGGGCGAACTCCTACAATGAGCAGTTCTTC. Its translation: CASSRANSYNEQFF. Supplemented by reference TRBV9 and TRBJ2-1, the full variable domain reads DSGVTQTPKHLITATGQRVTLRCSPRSGDLSVYWYQQSLDQGLQFLIQYYNGEERAKGNILERFSAQQFPDLHSELNLSSLELGDSALYFCASSRANSYNEQFFGPGTRLTVL.

The rearrangement links TRBV24-1 to TRBJ1-4; 9 nucleotides line up with TRBD1. The CDR3 spans 18 residues. V shed 4 bases, J shed 5 bases, and the junction held 13 bases outside the gene matches. Germline V gene sequence: CDR1 KGHDR, CDR2 SFDVKD. The CDR3 DNA follows: TGTGCCACCAGTGAATCGGGACAGGGCAGTCTGGGGAATGAAAAACTGTTTTTT. Translating it yields CATSESGQGSLGNEKLFF.

Comment on this clone: The same CDR3 is also encoded by other DNA sequences in this sample. The V call is TRBV5-1, the J call TRBJ2-7; D is perhaps TRBD1 (5 bases). The CDR3 has 12 amino acids. Trimming removed 4 bases at V and 3 bases at J, with 8 bases between. Germline V gene sequence: CDR1 SGHRS, CDR2 YFSETQ. The CDR3 protein is CASSRDSYEQYF. CDR3 nucleotide sequence: TGCGCCAGCAGCCGTGACAGCTACGAGCAGTACTTC.

V and J are TRBV13 and TRBJ1-1, with D unresolved. This CDR3 is 14 amino acids long. V was pared by 0 bases and J by 2 bases, with 7 bases between. The germline gives CDR1 PRHDT, CDR2 FYEKMQ (reference sequence). The CDR3 here is CASSLGPVNTEAFF. The CDR3 region has the DNA TGTGCCAGCAGCTTAGGCCCCGTAAACACTGAAGCTTTCTTT.

The chain is built from TRBV3-1 (or the pseudogene TRBV3-2) and TRBJ2-3, with D possibly being TRBD2 (5 bases). Trimming shortened V by 0 bases and J by 3 bases, and 19 bases separated the two germline ends. The CDR3 covers 18 residues. Per the germline V gene, CDR1 is LGHDT and CDR2 is YNNKEL (reference sequence). CDR3 protein: CASSQDPPEEVSTDTQYF. The CDR3 DNA reads TGTGCCAGCAGCCAAGATCCGCCAGAGGAGGTATCGACAGATACGCAGTATTTT.

In its sample, this clone was seen a few times. This specimen includes other DNA sequences encoding the same CDR3. As DNA, the CDR3 is TGTGCCAGCAGCCCAACGGACTTTCCTAGCTCCTACGAGCAGTACTTC. Amino acids: CASSPTDFPSSYEQYF. The chain has TRBV3-1 (or the pseudogene TRBV3-2) and TRBJ2-7; weak D call: TRBD2 (5 bases). CDR1 LGHDT and CDR2 YNNKEL come from the germline V gene (reference sequence). This CDR3 spans 16 amino acids. With 4 bases removed from V and 0 bases from J, the gap between germline ends came to 16 bases.

This rearrangement joins TRBV9 to TRBJ2-5; D gene ambiguous. This CDR3 is 13 amino acids long. CDR1 and CDR2 (germline): SGDLS, YYNGEE. V dropped 0 bases and J dropped 4 bases, with 7 bases sitting between them. The CDR3 DNA follows: TGTGCCAGCAGCGTAGTTGGTGGAGAGACCCAGTACTTC. Translated: CASSVVGGETQYF. The whole variable domain, remainder taken from reference TRBV9 and TRBJ2-5, is DSGVTQTPKHLITATGQRVTLRCSPRSGDLSVYWYQQSLDQGLQFLIQYYNGEERAKGNILERFSAQQFPDLHSELNLSSLELGDSALYFCASSVVGGETQYFGPGTRLLVL.

V is TRBV7-8 and J is TRBJ1-1; D unresolved. In germline, CDR1 is SGHVS, CDR2 FQNEAQ. This CDR3 region has 12 residues. With 2 bases removed from V and 4 bases from J, the gap between germline ends came to 5 bases. CDR3 amino acids: CASSLPGTEAFF. CDR3 DNA sequence: TGTGCCAGCAGCTTACCCGGCACTGAAGCTTTCTTT.

V usage is TRBV2 and J usage is TRBJ1-5; D gene unclear. Germline lookup yields CDR1 SNHLY and CDR2 FYNNEI. V lost 4 bases and J 3 bases, leaving 10 bases between the germline ends. The CDR3 sequence is 14 residues long. CDR3 nucleotides: TGTGCCAGCAGTGGGTCCTTTCCCAATCAGCCCCAGCATTTT. It specifies CASSGSFPNQPQHF.

This clone showed up just once. This chain uses TRBV4-3 with TRBJ1-2; D remains unclear. CDR1 and CDR2 (germline): LGHNA, YSLEER. The length of the CDR3 is 16 residues. The ends were cut back, 3 bases at V and 0 bases at J, with 14 bases in the middle. This chain's CDR3 is CASSQDGRIANYGYTF. DNA of the CDR3: TGCGCCAGCAGCCAGGACGGACGGATTGCTAACTATGGCTACACCTTC.

V gene TRBV2 combines with J gene TRBJ1-3; no reliable D call. Trimming removed 8 bases from V and 0 bases from J, with 11 bases in between. Per germline, CDR1 SNHLY and CDR2 FYNNEI. The CDR3 is made up of 14 amino acids. CDR3 DNA: TGTGCCAGCTGGTTGGGGTCCTCTGGAAACACCATATATTTT. This encodes CASWLGSSGNTIYF. The complete variable domain, with remaining parts taken from reference TRBV2 and TRBJ1-3, reads EPEVTQTPSHQVTQMGQEVILRCVPISNHLYFYWYRQILGQKVEFLVSFYNNEISEKSEIFDDQFSVERPDGSNFTLKIRSTKLEDSAMYFCASWLGSSGNTIYFGEGSWLTVV.

The rearrangement joins TRBV15 to TRBJ1-1, with a tentative D call TRBD1 (5 bases). The CDR3 has 15 residues. Per the germline V gene, CDR1 is LNHNV and CDR2 is YYDKDF (reference sequence). V shed 1 base and J shed 2 bases, with 11 bases lying between them. CDR3 sequence reads: CATSRGRVFNTEAFF. The CDR3 DNA reads as TGTGCCACCAGCAGAGGCAGGGTTTTTAACACTGAAGCTTTCTTT.

The rearrangement uses TRBV7-2 and TRBJ1-3; D is unclear. V lost 6 bases and J 2 bases, leaving 5 bases between the germline ends. CDR1 and CDR2 from the germline V gene are SGHTA and FQGNSA. The CDR3 consists of 12 residues. The DNA for the CDR3 is TGTGCCAGCAGGGAGACTGGAAACACCATATATTTT. As protein: CASRETGNTIYF.

The rearrangement links TRBV27 to TRBJ2-1; 12 bases match TRBD2. The CDR3 length is 14 residues. The V gene's germline CDR1 is MNHEY and CDR2 SMNVEV (reference sequence). V was pared by 6 bases and J by 12 bases, with 9 bases of the junction left unmatched. The CDR3 loop is CASRTTSGGLRQFF. CDR3 coding DNA: TGTGCCAGCAGGACGACTAGCGGGGGCCTTCGGCAGTTCTTC.

The chain uses TRBV4-2 and TRBJ1-1; possible D gene TRBD1, 6 bases. V was shortened by 2 bases and J by 0 bases, with 10 bases between the two germline ends. Germline loops: CDR1 LGHNA, CDR2 YNFKEQ. The CDR3 is made up of 15 amino acids. CDR3 in amino acids: CASSQPDRLNTEAFF. The CDR3 bases are TGTGCCAGCAGCCAACCAGACAGGCTGAACACTGAAGCTTTCTTT.

The V and J genes are TRBV6-6 and TRBJ1-5; TRBD1 agrees at 7 bases. This CDR3 region has 13 residues. Trimming took 7 bases from V and 6 from J; bases not matched to a gene: 6. Germline V gene data show CDR1 as MNHNY and CDR2 as SVGAGI (reference sequence). DNA of the CDR3: TGTGCCAGCAAAATGACAGGGACTCAGCCCCAGCATTTT. As protein: CASKMTGTQPQHF.

The chain uses TRBV29-1 and TRBJ2-7; D perhaps matches TRBD1 (6 bases). From germline, CDR1 is SQVTM and CDR2 ANQGSEA. V shed 4 bases and J shed 0 bases, with 22 bases lying between them. This CDR3 contains 17 residues. CDR3 residues: CSVVDTGSPSSSYEQYF. CDR3 DNA: TGCAGCGTTGTGGATACAGGGTCGCCTTCGAGCTCCTACGAGCAGTACTTC.

The chain has TRBV5-1 and TRBJ1-6, with D perhaps matching TRBD1 (5 bases). Trimming pared 4 bases from V and 6 bases from J, leaving 14 bases between. Germline lookup yields CDR1 SGHRS and CDR2 YFSETQ. The CDR3 has 15 amino acids. CDR3 bases: TGCGCCAGCAGCCCCACCAGGGAAGGTAATTCACCCCTCCACTTT. It yields the protein CASSPTREGNSPLHF. Full variable domain (missing parts from reference TRBV5-1 and TRBJ1-6): KAGVTQTPRYLIKTRGQQVTLSCSPISGHRSVSWYQQTPGQGLQFLFEYFSETQRNKGNFPGRFSGRQFSNSRSEMNVSTLELGDSALYLCASSPTREGNSPLHFGNGTRLTVT.

This clone is a singleton in its sample. The chain joins TRBV27 to TRBJ1-6; D call uncertain. The CDR3 contains 14 residues. CDR1 MNHEY and CDR2 SMNVEV come from the germline V gene (reference sequence). V was trimmed by 2 bases and J by 13 bases, leaving 15 bases between them. CDR3 sequence (DNA): TGTGCCAGCAGTTTAAGGGTGAGCGGTACTCCCCTCCACTTT. Translating it yields CASSLRVSGTPLHF.

V gene TRBV5-6 combines with J gene TRBJ1-2; 11 positions match TRBD1. This CDR3 contains 16 residues. Germline V gives CDR1 SGHDT, CDR2 YYEEEE. Unmatched junction bases numbered 6, after V lost 5 bases and J lost 0 bases. CDR3 sequence: CASRSGQGGANYGYTF. In DNA, the CDR3 is TGTGCCAGCAGGTCGGGACAGGGGGGAGCTAACTATGGCTACACCTTC.

The DNA for the CDR3 is TGCGCCAGCAGTCGACGGAACACTGAAGCTTTCTTT. Amino acid sequence: CASSRRNTEAFF. V and J are TRBV23-1 and TRBJ1-1; no clear D. TRBV23-1 is an ORF for which the function is uncertain. Trimming removed 4 bases at V and 1 base at J, with 4 bases between. CDR3 size: 12 residues.

The CDR3 here is CASSPLRGQDGETQYF. CDR3 nucleotide sequence: TGTGCCAGCAGCCCCTTAAGGGGCCAGGATGGAGAGACCCAGTACTTC. The chain joins TRBV28 to TRBJ2-5, with a weak D call TRBD1 (5 bases). The germline V gene encodes CDR1 MDHEN and CDR2 SYDVKM. The CDR3 is 16 amino acids. Trimming cost V 6 bases and J 4 bases, with 21 bases left between them.

The rearrangement uses TRBV5-1 and TRBJ1-6; D is possibly TRBD1 (5 bases). V shed 2 bases and J shed 9 bases, with 12 bases lying between them. Germline V lookup: CDR1 SGHRS, CDR2 YFSETQ. The CDR3 totals 14 residues. The CDR3 reads CASSFQGPVSPLHF. The CDR3 DNA is TGCGCCAGCAGCTTTCAGGGACCCGTTTCACCCCTCCACTTT.

The chain employs TRBV9 and TRBJ1-2, with 7 bases fitting TRBD1. The V segment lost 3 bases and the J segment 3 bases; nucleotides outside the gene matches: 5. This CDR3 has 14 residues. CDR1 SGDLS and CDR2 YYNGEE come from the germline V gene. The CDR3 spells CASSALQGDYGYTF. The CDR3 nucleotides are TGTGCCAGCAGCGCCCTTCAGGGGGACTATGGCTACACCTTC.